The clone carrying this TCR beta chain was detected only a few times. This sample is part of a study of blood T cell repertoires in COVID-19. J was trimmed by 7 bases and V by 5 bases; bases with no gene match: 10. Germline V gives CDR1 SEHNR, CDR2 FQNEAQ (reference sequence). The CDR3 sequence is 14 residues long. Study processing details: Researchers report that nucleated cell counts were estimated from reference gene primer amplification. Clones were sequenced by immunoSEQ multiplex PCR, and TCRdb holds only the in-frame ones, with some missing. V, J and clone size were drawn from that table, and D and trimming were deduced from the DNA. The table records over 150,000 clones, around 85% of them present only once.

The sequence came from a man older than 75 with COVID-19, enrolled during active disease. The sample consisted of peripheral blood. This rearrangement joins TRBV7-9 to TRBJ2-7; 8 nucleotides align to TRBD1. DNA for the CDR3: TGTGCCAGCAGCCCTGACAGGGGCAGTAATGAGCAGTACTTC. Protein: CASSPDRGSNEQYF.